This T cell receptor (beta chain) was identified in a study of post-analysis software for immune sequencing data. Trimming at V came to 6 bases and at J to 3 bases, leaving 1 base not matched to a gene. The CDR3 length is 11 residues. In germline, CDR1 is DFQATT, CDR2 SNEGSKA (reference sequence). Study-wide results and caveats: Normalized Chao1 diversity was significantly reduced in patients versus controls. TRBV5-6, TRBV5-1 and TRBV20-1 were among four to six TRBV segments more frequent in patients than controls.

Unique molecular identifiers were built into the TCR beta cDNA libraries. TCRdb redid the calling of the PCR reads with MiXCR, one entry per CDR3 protein. The table records 600,000 to 700,000 distinct CDR3 sequences, roughly three fifths of them present only once. This clonotype turned up a few times. Its antigen is as yet unknown. This TCR came from a girl aged 2 to 9 with multiple sclerosis. This chain joins TRBV20-1 and TRBJ2-7, with 8 bases lining up with TRBD2. Sequencing was done on a sample of blood. This CDR3 reads CSALAGYEQYF. The DNA of the CDR3 is TGCAGTGCGCTAGCGGGCTACGAGCAGTACTTC.